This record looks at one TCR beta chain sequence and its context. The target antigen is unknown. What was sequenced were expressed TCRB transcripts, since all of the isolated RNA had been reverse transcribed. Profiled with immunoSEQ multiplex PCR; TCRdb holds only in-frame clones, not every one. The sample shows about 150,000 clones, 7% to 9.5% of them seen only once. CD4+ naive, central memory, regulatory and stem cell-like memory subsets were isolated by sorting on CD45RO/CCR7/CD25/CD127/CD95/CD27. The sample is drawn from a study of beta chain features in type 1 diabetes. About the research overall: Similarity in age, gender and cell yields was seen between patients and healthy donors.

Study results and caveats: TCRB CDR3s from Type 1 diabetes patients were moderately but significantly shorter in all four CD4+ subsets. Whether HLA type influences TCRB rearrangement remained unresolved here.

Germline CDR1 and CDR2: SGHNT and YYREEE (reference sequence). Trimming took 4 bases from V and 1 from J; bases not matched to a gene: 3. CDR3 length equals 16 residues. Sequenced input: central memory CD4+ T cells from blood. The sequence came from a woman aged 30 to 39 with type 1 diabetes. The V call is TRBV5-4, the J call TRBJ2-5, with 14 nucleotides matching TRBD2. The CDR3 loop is CASSPGLAGVQETQYF. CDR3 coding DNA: TGTGCCAGCAGCCCGGGACTAGCGGGAGTCCAAGAGACCCAGTACTTC.